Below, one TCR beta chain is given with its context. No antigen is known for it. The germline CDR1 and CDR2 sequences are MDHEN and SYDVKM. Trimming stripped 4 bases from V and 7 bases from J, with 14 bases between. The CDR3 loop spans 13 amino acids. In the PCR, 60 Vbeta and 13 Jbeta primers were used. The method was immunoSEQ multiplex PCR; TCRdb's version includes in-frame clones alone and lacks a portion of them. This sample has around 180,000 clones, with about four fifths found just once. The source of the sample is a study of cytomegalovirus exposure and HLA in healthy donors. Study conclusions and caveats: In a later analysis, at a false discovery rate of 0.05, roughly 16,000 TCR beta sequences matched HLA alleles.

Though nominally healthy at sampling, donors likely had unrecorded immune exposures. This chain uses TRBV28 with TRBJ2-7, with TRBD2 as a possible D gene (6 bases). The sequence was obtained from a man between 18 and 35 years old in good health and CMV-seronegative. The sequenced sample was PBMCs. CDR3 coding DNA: TGTGCCAGCAGTTCGCCAGGGACTCGGGAGCAGTACTTC. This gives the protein CASSSPGTREQYF.